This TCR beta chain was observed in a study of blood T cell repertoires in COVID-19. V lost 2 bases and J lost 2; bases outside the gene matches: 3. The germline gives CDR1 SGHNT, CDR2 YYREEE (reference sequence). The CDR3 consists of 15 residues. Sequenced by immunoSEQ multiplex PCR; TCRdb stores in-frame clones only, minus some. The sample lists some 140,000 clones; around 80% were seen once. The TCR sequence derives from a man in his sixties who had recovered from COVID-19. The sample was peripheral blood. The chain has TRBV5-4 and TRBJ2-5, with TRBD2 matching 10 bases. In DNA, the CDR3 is TGTGCCAGCAGCTTCCTAGCGGGGGCGCAAGAGACCCAGTACTTC. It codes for CASSFLAGAQETQYF.